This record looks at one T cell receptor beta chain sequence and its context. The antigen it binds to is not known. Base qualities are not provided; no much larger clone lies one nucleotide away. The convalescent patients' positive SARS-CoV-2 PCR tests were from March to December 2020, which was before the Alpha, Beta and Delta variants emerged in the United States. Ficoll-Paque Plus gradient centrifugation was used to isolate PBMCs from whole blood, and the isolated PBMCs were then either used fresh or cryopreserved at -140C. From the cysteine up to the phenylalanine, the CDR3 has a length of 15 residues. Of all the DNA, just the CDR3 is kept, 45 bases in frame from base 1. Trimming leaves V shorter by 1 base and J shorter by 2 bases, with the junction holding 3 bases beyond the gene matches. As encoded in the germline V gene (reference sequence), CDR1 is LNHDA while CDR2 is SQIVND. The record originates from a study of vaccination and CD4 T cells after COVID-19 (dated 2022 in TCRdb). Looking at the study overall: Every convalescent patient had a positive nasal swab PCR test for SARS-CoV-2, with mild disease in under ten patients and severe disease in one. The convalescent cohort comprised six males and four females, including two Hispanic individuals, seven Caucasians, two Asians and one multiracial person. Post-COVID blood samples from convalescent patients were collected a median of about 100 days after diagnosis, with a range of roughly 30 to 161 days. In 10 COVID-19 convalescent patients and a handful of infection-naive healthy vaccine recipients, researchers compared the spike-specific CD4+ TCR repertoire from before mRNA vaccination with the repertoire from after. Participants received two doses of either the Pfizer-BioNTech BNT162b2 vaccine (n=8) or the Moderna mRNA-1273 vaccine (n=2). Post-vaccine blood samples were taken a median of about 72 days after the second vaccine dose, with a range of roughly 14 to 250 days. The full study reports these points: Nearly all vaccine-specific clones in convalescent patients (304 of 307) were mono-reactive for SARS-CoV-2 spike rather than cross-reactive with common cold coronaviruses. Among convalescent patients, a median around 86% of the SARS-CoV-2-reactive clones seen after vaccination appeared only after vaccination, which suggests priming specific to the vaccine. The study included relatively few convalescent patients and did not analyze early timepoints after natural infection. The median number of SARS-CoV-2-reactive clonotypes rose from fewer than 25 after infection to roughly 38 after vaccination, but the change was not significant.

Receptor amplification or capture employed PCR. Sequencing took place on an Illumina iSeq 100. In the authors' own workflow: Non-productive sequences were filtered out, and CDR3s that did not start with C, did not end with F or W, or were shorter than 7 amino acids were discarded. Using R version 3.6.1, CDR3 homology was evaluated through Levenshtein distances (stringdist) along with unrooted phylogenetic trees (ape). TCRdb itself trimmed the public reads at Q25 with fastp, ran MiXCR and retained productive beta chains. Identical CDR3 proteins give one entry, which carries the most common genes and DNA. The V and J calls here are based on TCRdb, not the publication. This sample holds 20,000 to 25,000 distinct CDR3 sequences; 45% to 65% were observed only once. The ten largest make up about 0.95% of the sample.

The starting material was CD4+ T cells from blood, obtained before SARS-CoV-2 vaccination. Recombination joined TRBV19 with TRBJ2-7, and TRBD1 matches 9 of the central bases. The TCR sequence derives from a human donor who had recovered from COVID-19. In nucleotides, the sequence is TGTGCCAGTAGTATAGGGACAGGGGATACCTACGAGCAGTACTTC. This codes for CASSIGTGDTYEQYF. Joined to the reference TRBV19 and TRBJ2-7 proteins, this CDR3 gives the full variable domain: DGGITQSPKYLFRKEGQNVTLSCEQNLNHDAMYWYRQDPGQGLRLIYYSQIVNDFQKGDIAEGYSVSREKKESFPLTVTSAQKNPTAFYLCASSIGTGDTYEQYFGPGTRLTVT.